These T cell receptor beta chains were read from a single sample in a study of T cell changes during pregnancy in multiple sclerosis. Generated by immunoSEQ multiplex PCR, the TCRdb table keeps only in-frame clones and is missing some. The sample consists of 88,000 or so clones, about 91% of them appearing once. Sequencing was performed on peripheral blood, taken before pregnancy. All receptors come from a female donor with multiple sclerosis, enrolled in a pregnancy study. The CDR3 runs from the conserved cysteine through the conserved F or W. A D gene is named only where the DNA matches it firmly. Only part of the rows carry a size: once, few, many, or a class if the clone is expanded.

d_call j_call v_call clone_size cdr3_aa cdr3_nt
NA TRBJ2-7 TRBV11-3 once CASSSRQSYEQYF TGTGCCAGCAGTTCAAGACAGAGTTACGAGCAGTACTTC
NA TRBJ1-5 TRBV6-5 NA CASSPRGGNQPQHF TGTGCCAGCAGCCCCAGGGGTGGCAATCAGCCCCAGCATTTT
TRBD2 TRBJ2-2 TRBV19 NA CASSLAGGLTGELFF TGTGCCAGTAGTCTAGCGGGAGGGCTGACCGGGGAGCTGTTTTTT
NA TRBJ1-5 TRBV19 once CASRPTGYSNQPQHF TGTGCCAGTAGACCGACAGGCTATAGCAATCAGCCCCAGCATTTT
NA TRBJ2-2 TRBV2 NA CASNNREGGPGTGELFF TGTGCCAGCAATAACAGGGAGGGGGGCCCGGGCACCGGGGAGCTGTTTTTT
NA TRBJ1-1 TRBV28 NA CASSLGGRHTEAFF TGTGCCAGCAGTTTGGGAGGCAGGCACACTGAAGCTTTCTTT
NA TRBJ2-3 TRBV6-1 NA CASSEVWGGLNTDTQYF TGTGCCAGCAGTGAAGTTTGGGGGGGCTTGAACACAGATACGCAGTATTTT
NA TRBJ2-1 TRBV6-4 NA CASSSVGSGSYNEQFF TGTGCCAGCAGTAGTGTAGGGAGCGGGTCCTACAATGAGCAGTTCTTC
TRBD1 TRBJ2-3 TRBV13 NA CASSHRDREDTQYF TGTGCCAGCAGCCACCGGGACAGGGAGGATACGCAGTATTTT
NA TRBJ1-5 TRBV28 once CASTLSNQPQHF TGTGCCAGCACCTTGAGTAATCAGCCCCAGCATTTT
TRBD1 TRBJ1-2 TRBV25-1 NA CASSEDRVHGYTF TGTGCCAGCAGTGAGGACAGGGTGCATGGCTACACCTTC
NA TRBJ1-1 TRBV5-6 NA CASSLSGTNMNTEAFF TGTGCCAGCAGCTTGTCCGGGACAAACATGAACACTGAAGCTTTCTTT
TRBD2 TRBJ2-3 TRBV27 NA CASSLQRLAGEDTQYF TGTGCCAGCAGTTTACAGAGGCTAGCGGGAGAGGATACGCAGTATTTT
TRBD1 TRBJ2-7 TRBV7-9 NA CASSFGTGSDEQYF TGTGCCAGCAGCTTTGGGACAGGGTCAGACGAGCAGTACTTC